One TCR beta chain is described in this entry. Its matching antigen is unknown. Clones were sequenced by immunoSEQ multiplex PCR, and TCRdb holds only the in-frame ones, with some missing. Counted here are fewer than 110,000 clones, about nine tenths occurring once; the ten biggest clones make up around 1.3%. This sample was included in a study of T cell responses to AZD1222 COVID-19 vaccine. The CDR3 has 14 amino acids. V was pared by 3 bases and J by 0 bases, with 8 bases between. Germline V CDR1 and CDR2: ENHRY, SYGVKD. Whole-study results and caveats: Reportedly, nearly half of unique spike TCRs recognized epitopes outside B.1.351/B.1.1.7 mutations. None of the repertoires were sampled until the peak T cell response had passed.

The sequenced sample was peripheral blood, obtained on day 0 of AZD1222 vaccination. This chain links TRBV10-3 with TRBJ1-1; D uncertain. The receptor was derived from an adult in good health. The CDR3 spells CAISERSMNTEAFF. The CDR3 DNA sequence: TGTGCCATCAGTGAAAGGAGTATGAACACTGAAGCTTTCTTT.